This entry is about one T cell receptor (beta chain). Generated by immunoSEQ multiplex PCR, the TCRdb table keeps only in-frame clones and is missing some. Of approximately 700,000 clones listed, about three quarters were seen once; the top ten hold 1.5% to 2%. The entry originates in a study of shared clonotypes between healthy human individuals. Turning to the study itself: The study enrolled two women and three men aged 18 to 49.

Naive CD45RA+ and memory CD45RA-negative subsets were split from CD4+ cells. The CDR3 loop spans 13 amino acids. Looked up from germline, CDR1 is MNHNS and CDR2 is SASEGT. V lost 11 bases and J 4 bases, leaving 17 bases between the germline ends. The receptor's source is a woman aged 25 to 39 in good health. Source material: memory CD4+ T cells sorted from blood. Noted subset: CD45RA-negative fraction. The rearrangement joins TRBV6-1 to TRBJ2-5; D may be TRBD1 (7 bases). The CDR3 region has the DNA TGTGCCGGTAAACTCCAGGGGGGAGAGACCCAGTACTTC. As protein: CAGKLQGGETQYF.